The 29 T cell receptor beta chains below were found in one sample sequenced in a study of tumor-infiltrating lymphocytes in primary liver carcinoma (dated 2017 in TCRdb). Without any cell sorting, total RNA and DNA were co-extracted from approximately 22-30 mg of bulk tissue using the AllPrep DNA/RNA mini kit. Sequencing relied on an Illumina HiSeq 2500. Using a constant-region primer and ProtoScript II reverse transcriptase, TCRbeta-specific cDNA was reverse-transcribed from 500 ng total RNA. The TCRbeta libraries were prepared through three rounds of nested multiplex PCR following a slightly modified ARM-PCR procedure. Each of the first two PCR rounds ran for approximately 10 cycles and used multiplex TRBV1-TRBV30 forward primers together with a Cbeta reverse primer. The raw public data were reprocessed by TCRdb itself: fastp quality trimming at Q25, MiXCR clonotype calling, in-frame beta chains only. Here each entry gathers all rows of one CDR3 protein and keeps the most common genes and DNA. This sample comprises tens of thousands of distinct CDR3 sequences, 75% to 80% of them detected only once. The ten most abundant clones make up less than 40% of the sample.

The sample comprised liver tumor tissue from sampling region 5. In light of the paper, this sample's cell subset or site label describes: tumor region T5, tumor centre. These receptors were taken from a woman in her 30s with primary liver carcinoma and hepatitis B virus infection.

About this clonotype itself: No conserved phenylalanine or tryptophan is present at the end of the CDR3, so a read error is the likely explanation. No DNA is shown, since the ends of the CDR3 on it are uncertain; the CDR3 is the one TCRdb lists. J is TRBJ2-1 and V is TRBV29-1; the table's TRBD2 call for D was not verified on the DNA. Counting both end residues, the CDR3 totals 11 amino acids. The germline V gene encodes CDR1 SQVTM and CDR2 ANQGSEA. CDR3 residues: CALRDYNEQFL.

Notes on this clonotype: This CDR3 fails to terminate in the conserved phenylalanine or tryptophan, so it likely reflects a read error. The DNA is left out, because the CDR3 cannot be placed on it with certainty; the CDR3 is given as TCRdb lists it. The chain links TRBV11-3 to TRBJ1-6. In germline, CDR1 is SGHNT, CDR2 YENEEA. The CDR3 is 15 residues long, counting both termini. The CDR3 here is CANSFKWSYNSPLYI.

This clonotype was seen many times. This chain links TRBV7-2 with TRBJ1-2; TRBD1 matches at 10 bases. Trimming took 4 bases from V and 5 from J; bases not matched to a gene: 7. The CDR3 is 15 residues long. CDR1 SGHTA and CDR2 FQGNSA come from the germline V gene. The CDR3 region is CASSSPGTGVYGYTF. The CDR3 DNA reads TGTGCCAGCAGCTCCCCCGGGACAGGGGTATATGGCTACACCTTC.

For this clonotype: An end of the junction does not agree with germline; a read error may underlie this. CDR3 DNA sequence: TGCGCCACCGGAAAGGGGGCGAACATCGGGGAGCTATTCTTT. Translated: CATGKGANIGELFF. The V call is TRBV10-2, the J call TRBJ2-2, with 7 bases lining up with TRBD1. The germline CDR1 and CDR2 sequences are WSHSY and SAAADI. The CDR3 extends over 14 amino acids.

The chain combines TRBV29-1 with TRBJ1-2; D gene ambiguous. Trimming took off 4 bases at V and 9 bases at J, with 15 bases between the two ends. In germline, CDR1 is SQVTM, CDR2 ANQGSEA. The CDR3 extends over 12 amino acids. The CDR3 DNA follows: TGCAGCGTTGTCCGTTGGGGTAGCAGCTACACCTTC. Translated, it gives CSVVRWGSSYTF.

The chain employs TRBV15 and TRBJ2-2, with D maybe TRBD2 (5 bases). The V gene lost 3 bases and the J gene lost 10 bases, with 18 bases spanning the gap. The CDR3 is made up of 15 amino acids. Germline V CDR1 and CDR2: LNHNV, YYDKDF (reference sequence). The CDR3: CATSSSGIMAEELFF. The CDR3 nucleotides are TGTGCCACCAGCAGCTCCGGGATAATGGCCGAGGAGCTGTTTTTT.

As to this clonotype: Germline and junction disagree at one end, which may indicate a read error. The chain has TRBV11-2 and TRBJ2-3; possibly TRBD1 or TRBD2 for D (5 bases each). CDR1 and CDR2 from the germline V gene are SGHAT and FQNNGV. CDR3 length: 13 amino acids. Written as DNA, the CDR3 is TGCGCCGGCAGCTTAGCGCCAGGGGATACGCAGTATTTT. Its translation: CAGSLAPGDTQYF.

As for this clonotype: This may be a read error, as it is one base from a much larger clone. This CDR3 is missing its conserved last phenylalanine or tryptophan, likely due to a read error. The rearrangement uses TRBV15 and TRBJ2-1, with a tentative D call TRBD2 (5 bases). The V gene's germline CDR1 is LNHNV and CDR2 YYDKDF (reference sequence). The CDR3 runs 13 residues. The CDR3 nucleotides read TGTGCCTCCAGCGGCCAGAAACACAATGAGCAGTTCTTG. It encodes CASSGQKHNEQFL.

A remark on this clonotype: At one boundary the junction diverges from the germline segment, which might be a read error. V and J are TRBV20-1 and TRBJ1-4; tentatively, D is TRBD1 (5 bases). Germline V CDR1 and CDR2: DFQATT, SNEGSKA (reference sequence). This CDR3 is built from 16 residues. The CDR3 spells CSARDLGAGTNEKLSF. CDR3 coding DNA: TGCAGTGCTAGAGATCTCGGGGCAGGAACTAATGAAAAACTGTCTTTT.

As to this clonotype: Here the CDR3 omits its conserved ending phenylalanine or tryptophan, so a read error is the likely source. The chain carries TRBV7-9 and TRBJ2-1; D is unclear. The V end was cut by 9 bases, the J end by 1 base, with 13 bases between. The CDR3 has 14 residues. Germline V gene data show CDR1 as SEHNR and CDR2 as FQNEAQ (reference sequence). CDR3 protein: CASSYTRSYNEQFL. As DNA, the CDR3 is TGTGCCAGTTCTTATACAAGGTCCTACAATGAGCAGTTCTTA.

The chain employs TRBV4-1 and TRBJ2-3, with D unresolved. Trimming removed 2 bases from V and 6 bases from J, with 24 bases in between. Germline CDR1 MGHRA, CDR2 YSYEKL. The CDR3 totals 18 residues. The CDR3: CASSQLGMVAEGSDTQYF. The CDR3 DNA sequence: TGCGCCAGCAGCCAACTGGGTATGGTAGCTGAAGGCTCGGATACGCAGTATTTT.

Comments on this clonotype: The junction differs from germline at one of its ends, possibly a read error. This rearrangement joins TRBV11-1 to TRBJ2-2, with TRBD2 identical over 7 bases. The CDR3 consists of 16 residues. The germline gives CDR1 SGHAT, CDR2 FQDESV (reference sequence). This CDR3 reads CTSSRVMAGVSGDPFF. Written as DNA, the CDR3 is TGTACCAGCAGCAGGGTTATGGCGGGAGTGTCCGGGGACCCGTTTTTT. Complete variable domain (other parts from reference TRBV11-1 and TRBJ2-2): EAEVAQSPRYKITEKSQAVAFWCDPISGHATLYWYRQILGQGPELLVQFQDESVVDDSQLPKDRFSAERLKGVDSTLKIQPAELGDSAMYLCTSSRVMAGVSGDPFFGEGSRLTVL.

Of note for this clonotype: A much larger clone differs by one base, so this may be a read error. The chain recombines TRBV29-1 with TRBJ2-3, with D possibly matching TRBD2 (6 bases). Germline V CDR1 and CDR2: SQVTM, ANQGSEA. The CDR3 has 15 amino acids. CDR3 sequence reads: CSVPGTHSSTDAQYF. The CDR3 nucleotides read TGCAGCGTTCCCGGGACTCATTCTAGCACAGATGCGCAGTATTTT.

This clonotype has a single count. An end of the junction does not agree with germline; a read error may underlie this. The chain joins TRBV7-9 to TRBJ2-3; D perhaps matches TRBD1 (6 bases). The germline V gene encodes CDR1 SEHNR and CDR2 FQNEAQ (reference sequence). CDR3 length equals 16 residues. The DNA of the CDR3 is TGTGGCAGCAGCTCCCGGGATAGGGGACACTTAGATACGCAGTATTTT. Its protein product is CGSSSRDRGHLDTQYF.

Details on this clonotype: The junction departs from the called germline gene at one end, perhaps through a read error. The chain uses TRBV6-1 and TRBJ2-2, with D perhaps being TRBD1 or TRBD2 (6 bases each). CDR1 and CDR2 from the germline V gene are MNHNS and SASEGT. The CDR3 is 19 amino acids. The CDR3 reads CTSSATLPGGAANTGELFF. The CDR3 nucleotides are TGTACCAGCAGTGCAACCCTTCCCGGGGGCGCCGCGAACACCGGGGAACTGTTTTTT.

This clonotype was observed once. One end of the junction is discordant with germline, which a read error may explain. The CDR3 region is CASSTYQAGGYNEQLF. The CDR3 coding sequence is TGTGCCAGCAGCACCTATCAAGCGGGAGGATACAATGAGCAGCTCTTC. The chain employs TRBV11-2 and TRBJ2-1; 9 nucleotides match TRBD2. The CDR3 loop spans 16 amino acids. CDR1 and CDR2 (germline): SGHAT, FQNNGV.

The rearrangement uses TRBV11-3 and TRBJ2-1, with 13 nucleotides matching TRBD2. Looked up from germline, CDR1 is SGHNT and CDR2 is YENEEA. This CDR3 comprises 14 residues. V was pared by 11 bases and J by 11 bases, with 12 bases of the junction left unmatched. CDR3: CACSSGLAGAKQFF. The CDR3 bases are TGTGCCTGTAGCTCTGGACTAGCGGGAGCGAAGCAGTTCTTC. Looking up the rest from reference TRBV11-3 and TRBJ2-1 gives the full variable domain: EAGVVQSPRYKIIEKKQPVAFWCNPISGHNTLYWYLQNLGQGPELLIRYENEEAVDDSQLPKDRFSAERLKGVDSTLKIQPAELGDSAVYLCACSSGLAGAKQFFGPGTRLTVL.

V gene TRBV12-3 or TRBV12-4 combines with J gene TRBJ2-3; D gene uncertain. CDR3 length: 14 residues. The CDR3 nucleotides are TGTACCAACAGTTTTGGTCGTAACACAGATACGCAGTATTTT. It codes for CTNSFGRNTDTQYF.

With respect to this clonotype: An end of the junction differs from the germline gene, which may be a read error. The CDR3 DNA is TGCGCCAGCAGCCAAGGTGTAACGGGGGGTCACATTAGCTACGAGCAATACTTC. Translating it yields CASSQGVTGGHISYEQYF. V is TRBV4-3 and J is TRBJ2-7; 7 bases align to TRBD2. The CDR3 is 18 residues long. Germline V lookup: CDR1 LGHNA, CDR2 YSLEER.

Note on this clonotype: One junction end disagrees with the germline gene, perhaps due to a read error. The gene calls are TRBV11-2 and TRBJ2-1; D gene uncertain. Germline assignment: CDR1 SGHAT and CDR2 FQNNGV. The CDR3 is 13 residues long. CDR3 sequence: CASSLGPGNEQSF. The CDR3 region has the DNA TGTGCCAGCAGCTTAGGCCCAGGCAATGAGCAGTCCTTC.

This clonotype is medium-sized (0.01 to 0.1%) by share. The rearrangement uses TRBV12-3 or TRBV12-4 and TRBJ2-7; D is possibly TRBD1 (5 bases). Trimming took off 5 bases at V and 5 bases at J, with 7 bases between the two ends. This CDR3 contains 11 residues. This CDR3 reads CASSVRDEQYF. For the CDR3, the DNA is TGTGCCAGCAGTGTCAGGGACGAGCAGTACTTC.

Regarding this clonotype: The junction departs from germline at one end; a sequencing error may be responsible. The chain couples TRBV14 to TRBJ1-1; D gene ambiguous. The CDR3 length is 14 residues. Germline V gives CDR1 SGHDN, CDR2 FVKESK. CDR3 DNA: TGTGCCGGCAACCCCCCGGGGATGAACAGTGAAGCTTTCTTT. Translation gives CAGNPPGMNSEAFF.

About this clonotype itself: A much larger clonotype is one base distant, so this may be a read error. This rearrangement joins TRBV9 to TRBJ1-5; 7 bases are shared with TRBD1. This CDR3 is 14 amino acids long. From germline, CDR1 is SGDLS and CDR2 YYNGEE. The CDR3 nucleotides read TGTGCCCGCAGCTCGGGGGACAGCTCCCAGCCCCAGCATTTT. It codes for CARSSGDSSQPQHF.

For this clonotype: It is likely a read error, because the conserved phenylalanine at the end of the CDR3 is missing. This chain links TRBV11-2 with TRBJ2-3; the match to TRBD1 covers 7 bases. The CDR3 spans 16 residues. Germline CDR1 reads SGHAT; CDR2 reads FQNNGV. CDR3 coding DNA: TGTGCCAGCAGCCGGACGCGACAGGGAAGGGGAGATATGCAGTATCAT. Translation: CASSRTRQGRGDMQYH.

This clonotype was counted ten times or more. The genes are TRBV7-9 and TRBJ1-6, with 7 bases fitting TRBD1. J gave up 10 bases and V 0 bases, and 6 bases lay outside the gene matches. This CDR3 is built from 15 residues. CDR1 SEHNR and CDR2 FQNEAQ come from the germline V gene (reference sequence). The CDR3 DNA reads as TGTGCCAGCAGCTTAGCAGAGGGGGGACAGTCACCCCTCCACTTT. Amino acid sequence: CASSLAEGGQSPLHF.

Regarding this clonotype: Likely a read error: the CDR3 ends without its conserved phenylalanine or tryptophan. It is unclear where the CDR3 begins or ends on the DNA, so no DNA is shown, and the CDR3 is as TCRdb lists it. The J gene is TRBJ1-1, the V gene TRBV10-2. The CDR3 comprises 13 residues, both ends counted. CDR1 and CDR2 (germline): WSHSY, SAAADI. The CDR3 protein is CASSESKAGTEAS.

Note on this clonotype: This CDR3 fails to terminate in the conserved phenylalanine or tryptophan, so it likely reflects a read error. This chain joins TRBV7-9 and TRBJ2-7; D might be TRBD1 (5 bases). Germline loops: CDR1 SEHNR, CDR2 FQNEAQ (reference sequence). The CDR3 spans 19 residues. Trimming pared 5 bases from V and 3 bases from J, leaving 29 bases between. CDR3 loop: CASSPGIGARRGHIYEQYY. CDR3 nucleotide sequence: TGTGCCAGCAGCCCCGGAATAGGGGCCCGTCGAGGCCATATCTACGAGCAGTACTAT.

A remark on this clonotype: Mismatch with germline at one junction end may stem from a read error. The genes are TRBV11-1 and TRBJ2-3, with D uncertain. Germline V lookup: CDR1 SGHAT, CDR2 FQDESV (reference sequence). The CDR3 totals 19 residues. CDR3 coding DNA: TGTGTCAGCAGCTTAAGGGTCCCTACTATCTGGAGAGCGACAGATACGCAGTATTTT. Protein product: CVSSLRVPTIWRATDTQYF.

This clonotype was seen only a few times. This could be a read error, since a much larger clone is one nucleotide away. The chain employs TRBV30 and TRBJ2-5; no reliable D call. CDR3 length: 11 amino acids. Trimming removed 0 bases from V and 4 bases from J, with 3 bases in between. CDR1 and CDR2 (germline): GTSNPN, SVGIG (reference sequence). In DNA form, the CDR3 reads TGTGCCTGGAGTGTCATAGAGACCCAGTACTTC. It is translated as CAWSVIETQYF.